The entry below gives a single T cell receptor (beta chain) sequence along with its context. The entry originates in a study of blood T cell repertoires in COVID-19. Study as a whole: COVID-19 samples, acute and convalescent, were from the United States, Italy and Spain. Sources were T cells, B-cell-depleted T cells, or PBMCs; the material itself was cDNA or gDNA.

This CDR3 has 13 residues. CDR1 is MDHEN, CDR2 SYDVKM, per germline. Trimming left V 4 bases short and J 3 bases short, with 10 bases between. Per the original methods: Reference gene primer amplification in the assay estimated nucleated cell counts. TCRdb's table, derived via immunoSEQ multiplex PCR, lists solely in-frame clones and lacks some. That table furnishes V, J and clone size, whereas the DNA furnished D and trimming. The sample shows 250,000 to 300,000 clones, more than 85% of them seen only once. Sequencing used peripheral blood. The chain combines TRBV28 with TRBJ2-7; D perhaps matches TRBD1 (5 bases). The receptor's source is a man between 18 and 35 years old with active or convalescent COVID-19. The CDR3 reads CASSSHQGYEQYF. The CDR3 region has the DNA TGTGCCAGCAGTTCCCACCAGGGCTACGAGCAGTACTTC.